This TCR beta chain was identified during a study of OX40 agonist ivuxolimab in advanced cancers. Study-wide background: Patients enrolled in dose escalation were diagnosed with hepatocellular carcinoma, melanoma, renal cell or head and neck cancer.

V was pared by 4 bases and J by 0 bases, with 9 bases between. The CDR3 sequence is 14 residues long. Germline-derived CDR1 and CDR2 are SNHLY and FYNNEI. This clone was detected only a few times. Antigen specificity is unknown. Study findings and constraints: In the expanded peripheral T cells, antigen specificity was never determined. There was clonal expansion of CD4+ and CD8+ blood T cells by week 6 at 0.1 to 3.0 mg/kg.

Method: immunoSEQ multiplex PCR; TCRdb's copy keeps in-frame clones and lacks some. The sample includes fewer than 40,000 clones, approximately 81% of them seen just once. Systemic immunosuppression or autoimmune disease history was grounds to exclude patients. This specimen consisted of CD4+ or CD8+ T cells sorted from blood, obtained in a trial of the OX40 agonist ivuxolimab. J is TRBJ1-1 and V is TRBV2; TRBD1 is a possible D gene (5 bases). This TCR came from an adult with an advanced solid tumor such as melanoma, head and neck, liver or kidney cancer. Here the CDR3 DNA reads TGTGCCAGCAGTGTGGAGGGGCTGAACACTGAAGCTTTCTTT. This gives the protein CASSVEGLNTEAFF.